This entry describes one TCR beta chain. This CDR3 comprises 15 residues. Per the germline V gene, CDR1 is MNHEY and CDR2 is SVGAGI. After removal of 2 bases from V and 9 bases from J, the junction contained 5 bases not matched to a gene. These data belong to a study of blood T cell repertoires in COVID-19. Some clones are missing from TCRdb's copy, which holds only in-frame ones; the method was immunoSEQ multiplex PCR. This sample has 200,000 or so clones, with roughly four fifths found just once. Material for sequencing was PBMCs or T cells enriched from blood (not recorded which). The chain is built from TRBV6-5 and TRBJ1-6; 9 nucleotides agree with TRBD1. The receptor's source is a man between 40 and 49 years old who had recovered from COVID-19. The CDR3 loop is CASSYRTGDISPLHF. In DNA, the CDR3 is TGTGCCAGCAGTTACCGGACAGGGGACATTTCACCCCTCCACTTT.